This is a list of T cell receptor beta chains from one sample in a study of blood T cell repertoires in COVID-19. Assay used: immunoSEQ multiplex PCR; TCRdb lists only in-frame clones, some missing. The sample has about 91,000 clones, 88% seen once. The sample taken for sequencing was peripheral blood. The receptors stem from a woman aged 80 or over with active COVID-19. Both conserved end residues are part of each CDR3. The order of the fields is clone size, J gene, V gene, D gene, CDR3 protein, CDR3 DNA. D genes are given only for firm matches. Clone sizes are given selectively: once, few, many, or a class where the clone is expanded.

size: NA; J: TRBJ1-1; V: TRBV7-3; D: TRBD1; CDR3: CASSASGQHTEAFF; DNA: TGTGCCAGCAGCGCTTCGGGACAGCACACTGAAGCTTTCTTT
size: NA; J: TRBJ2-7; V: TRBV6-2/TRBV6-3; D: TRBD2; CDR3: CASSYSNASGRRFEQYF; DNA: TGTGCCAGCAGTTACTCGAACGCTAGCGGGAGGCGTTTCGAGCAGTACTTC
size: NA; J: TRBJ2-4; V: TRBV9; D: NA; CDR3: CASSVAPGTKNIQYF; DNA: TGTGCCAGCAGCGTAGCCCCAGGGACCAAAAACATTCAGTACTTC
size: NA; J: TRBJ2-2; V: TRBV11-3; D: TRBD2; CDR3: CASSQGLADTGELFF; DNA: TGTGCCAGCAGCCAAGGACTAGCGGACACCGGGGAGCTGTTTTTT
size: few; J: TRBJ2-7; V: TRBV4-3; D: TRBD2; CDR3: CASSPSWTSSYEQYF; DNA: TGCGCCAGCAGCCCCTCATGGACTAGCTCCTACGAGCAGTACTTC
size: NA; J: TRBJ1-4; V: TRBV5-4; D: TRBD1; CDR3: CASKHEGGEKLFF; DNA: TGTGCCAGCAAGCACGAAGGGGGCGAAAAACTGTTTTTT
size: few; J: TRBJ2-7; V: TRBV7-6; D: NA; CDR3: CASSLPDNEQYF; DNA: TGTGCCAGCAGTCTCCCAGATAACGAGCAGTACTTC
size: NA; J: TRBJ2-7; V: TRBV28; D: TRBD2; CDR3: CASSSGLAGTPYEQYF; DNA: TGTGCCAGCAGTTCCGGACTAGCGGGTACCCCCTACGAGCAGTACTTC
size: NA; J: TRBJ1-5; V: TRBV3-1/TRBV3-2; D: TRBD1; CDR3: CASSQENRDRGLDQPQHF; DNA: TGTGCCAGCAGCCAAGAGAATAGGGACAGGGGGCTTGATCAGCCCCAGCATTTT
size: NA; J: TRBJ1-1; V: TRBV19; D: TRBD1; CDR3: CASSIKGQVKNTEAFF; DNA: TGTGCCAGTAGTATTAAAGGACAGGTTAAGAACACTGAAGCTTTCTTT
size: NA; J: TRBJ2-1; V: TRBV28; D: TRBD2; CDR3: CASSAPSGIIYEQFF; DNA: TGTGCCAGCAGTGCGCCTAGCGGGATTATCTATGAGCAGTTCTTC
size: NA; J: TRBJ1-1; V: TRBV28; D: NA; CDR3: CASRSNTEAFF; DNA: TGTGCCAGCAGATCTAACACTGAAGCTTTCTTT
size: NA; J: TRBJ1-5; V: TRBV6-6; D: TRBD1; CDR3: CASSHRQGNQPQHF; DNA: TGTGCCAGCAGTCATAGACAGGGTAATCAGCCCCAGCATTTT
size: NA; J: TRBJ2-1; V: TRBV10-1; D: TRBD2; CDR3: CASSEPRGGGERFHNEQFF; DNA: TGCGCCAGCAGTGAACCTCGGGGGGGCGGGGAGAGGTTTCACAATGAGCAGTTCTTC